Following are 3 T cell receptor beta chains from one sample sequenced in a study of cytomegalovirus exposure and HLA in healthy donors. PCR amplification relied on 60 Vbeta primers (plus 13 Jbeta primers). TCRdb keeps only in-frame clones here, not all; method: immunoSEQ multiplex PCR. The data show 130,000 or so clones, about 8.5% seen once. The sequenced sample was PBMCs. The receptors originated from a man aged 40-49 years in good health and CMV-seronegative.

The chain has TRBV18 and TRBJ1-1; D perhaps matches TRBD1 (5 bases). Trimming removed 3 bases from V and 6 bases from J, with 14 bases in between. Germline lookup yields CDR1 KGHSH and CDR2 LQKENI. CDR3 length equals 14 residues. DNA for the CDR3: TGTGCCAGCTCACCCCTGGAGTTCAGGGCTGAAGCTTTCTTT. Its translation: CASSPLEFRAEAFF. The whole variable domain, remainder taken from reference TRBV18 and TRBJ1-1, is NAGVMQNPRHLVRRRGQEARLRCSPMKGHSHVYWYRQLPEEGLKFMVYLQKENIIDESGMPKERFSAEFPKEGPSILRIQQVVRGDSAAYFCASSPLEFRAEAFFGQGTRLTVV.

V gene TRBV1 combines with J gene TRBJ1-2; TRBD1, the D gene given by the table, was not confirmed from the DNA. TRBV1 is an annotated pseudogene. The CDR3 loop spans 17 amino acids. CDR3 sequence: CTSSFKEGQRDFYGYTF. The CDR3 DNA reads TGCACCAGCAGCTTTAAGGAGGGACAGAGGGACTTCTATGGCTACACCTTC.

This clone was counted a few times. A read error is likely, as this CDR3 ends without the conserved phenylalanine or tryptophan. The DNA is omitted, as the CDR3 cannot be located on it reliably, and the CDR3 follows TCRdb's listing. J is TRBJ2-2 and V is TRBV10-1; the table gives TRBD1 as D, unverified against the DNA. CDR1 is WNHNN and CDR2 is SYGVQD in the germline V gene (reference sequence). The CDR3 comprises 13 residues, both ends counted. This CDR3 is CASSQGEAGEMFL.